In this sample, the clone carrying this TCR beta chain turned up once. The data were taken from a study of control samples from healthy donors and cancer patients. From germline, CDR1 is SGDLS and CDR2 YYNGEE. The length of the CDR3 is 14 residues. V was shortened by 4 bases and J by 3 bases, with 10 bases between the two germline ends. Sequenced by immunoSEQ multiplex PCR; TCRdb stores in-frame clones only, minus some. The sample yields about 89,000 clones, around nine tenths seen once. Sequencing was carried out using blood. The V gene is TRBV9, the J gene TRBJ1-4, with D possibly being TRBD1 (5 bases). The receptor was isolated from a man aged 30 to 45 in good health. The CDR3 DNA is TGTGCCAGCAGCTTCGACAGCTCTAATGAAAAACTGTTTTTT. It yields the protein CASSFDSSNEKLFF. The variable domain in full, with the rest retrieved from reference TRBV9 and TRBJ1-4, is DSGVTQTPKHLITATGQRVTLRCSPRSGDLSVYWYQQSLDQGLQFLIQYYNGEERAKGNILERFSAQQFPDLHSELNLSSLELGDSALYFCASSFDSSNEKLFFGSGTQLSVL.